These 24 T cell receptor beta chains were sequenced from one sample in a study of T-cell memory formation after mild COVID-19. Each CDR3 protein is one row after TCRdb ran MiXCR on the 5' RACE reads. Of fewer than 300,000 distinct CDR3 sequences listed, over 15% are singletons. The sequenced sample consisted of PBMCs or a T cell subset sorted from them (not recorded which). All receptors come from a man aged 18 to 30 who had mild COVID-19 (a few samples of this study predate the infection). Cell type and time point are not known.

This clonotype was detected only a few times. The V call is TRBV5-1, the J call TRBJ2-7; D is possibly TRBD1 (5 bases). The CDR3 spans 18 residues. V lost 0 bases, J lost 4 bases, and 23 bases lay in between. The V gene's germline CDR1 is SGHRS and CDR2 YFSETQ. In DNA, the CDR3 is TGCGCCAGCAGCTTGGGGGGCCTCTCCCAGGCTGGATGGTACGAGCAGTACTTC. Amino acid sequence: CASSLGGLSQAGWYEQYF.

Only a few counts were recorded for this clonotype. The CDR3 nucleotides are TGTGCCAGCAGTTTCCGCGAGACAGGGCCCAATCAGCCCCAGCATTTT. Translated, it gives CASSFRETGPNQPQHF. The rearrangement uses TRBV6-6 and TRBJ1-5, with 7 positions matching TRBD1. Germline CDR1 and CDR2: MNHNY and SVGAGI (reference sequence). V trimming: 4 bases; J trimming: 3 bases; junction bases outside the gene matches: 9. This CDR3 has 16 residues.

This sequence joins TRBV6-2 or TRBV6-3 and TRBJ2-5; D unresolved. Per germline, CDR1 MNHEY and CDR2 SVGEGT. Trimming took off 1 base at V and 2 bases at J, with 11 bases between the two ends. CDR3 length: 15 residues. CDR3 residues: CASSYFGRRQETQYF. In DNA, the CDR3 is TGTGCCAGCAGTTACTTCGGCAGGAGACAAGAGACCCAGTACTTC.

For the CDR3, the DNA is TGTGCCAGCACCTCGGACAGTATGACTGAAGCTTTCTTT. Translation gives CASTSDSMTEAFF. The chain has TRBV3-1 and TRBJ1-1, with D possibly TRBD1 on 6 matching bases. The V end was cut by 7 bases, the J end by 5 bases, with 14 bases between. The CDR3 runs to 13 residues. Germline CDR1 reads LGHDT; CDR2 reads YNNKEL (reference sequence).

This clonotype turned up a few times. This sequence joins TRBV20-1 and TRBJ2-5; TRBD1 or TRBD2 may be the D gene (5 bases each). V lost 6 bases and J 2 bases, leaving 19 bases between the germline ends. This CDR3 spans 15 amino acids. Germline V lookup: CDR1 DFQATT, CDR2 SNEGSKA (reference sequence). The CDR3 DNA sequence: TGCAGTGCGGGATCCCAACGGGGCCTGCAAGAGACCCAGTACTTC. Amino acids: CSAGSQRGLQETQYF.

V and J are TRBV2 and TRBJ2-7; possibly TRBD2 for D (5 bases). The germline V gene has CDR1 SNHLY and CDR2 FYNNEI. V was clipped by 8 bases and J by 2 bases, with 10 bases between them. This CDR3 comprises 12 residues. In DNA, the CDR3 is TGTGCCAGCCATGGAGGTGCCTACGAGCAGTACTTC. Amino acid sequence: CASHGGAYEQYF. The whole variable domain, filled in from reference TRBV2 and TRBJ2-7, reads EPEVTQTPSHQVTQMGQEVILRCVPISNHLYFYWYRQILGQKVEFLVSFYNNEISEKSEIFDDQFSVERPDGSNFTLKIRSTKLEDSAMYFCASHGGAYEQYFGPGTRLTVT.

This chain joins TRBV6-1 and TRBJ1-5; unclear D gene. Germline lookup yields CDR1 MNHNS and CDR2 SASEGT. Between the trimmed V and J ends, which lost 3 bases and 3 bases, there was a span of 15 bases. The CDR3 sequence is 16 residues long. CDR3 sequence (DNA): TGTGCCAGCAGTGAGACCTATAGCTTGGTCAATCAGCCCCAGCATTTT. It is translated as CASSETYSLVNQPQHF.

The chain is built from TRBV3-1 and TRBJ2-1, with 15 bases fitting TRBD2. The CDR3 consists of 18 residues. V was pared by 1 base and J by 3 bases, with 4 bases of the junction left unmatched. Germline values: CDR1 LGHDT, CDR2 YNNKEL (reference sequence). CDR3 sequence (DNA): TGTGCCAGCAGCCAAGGAGGGACTAGCGGGGGGAACTACAATGAGCAGTTCTTC. Translated: CASSQGGTSGGNYNEQFF.

This chain uses TRBV12-3 or TRBV12-4 with TRBJ2-2, with D maybe TRBD2 (6 bases). This CDR3 has 16 residues. With 1 base removed from V and 5 bases from J, the gap between germline ends came to 14 bases. The CDR3 bases are TGTGCCAGCAGTTTAGGCGCGGGGTGGAGGACCGGGGAGCTGTTTTTT. It specifies CASSLGAGWRTGELFF.

The CDR3: CASRRSGSSSYEQYV. The CDR3 DNA sequence: TGTGCCAGCAGAAGATCGGGTTCCAGCTCCTACGAGCAGTACGTC. The chain employs TRBV6-6 and TRBJ2-7; D is undetermined. Deletions cut 6 bases from V and 0 bases from J, with 15 bases between. The CDR3 spans 15 residues. The germline V gene encodes CDR1 MNHNY and CDR2 SVGAGI (reference sequence).

The CDR3 region has the DNA TGTGCCAGCAGTTACTCAAGACAGGGGGCAAGTGGCTACACCTTC. Its translation: CASSYSRQGASGYTF. The rearrangement joins TRBV6-5 to TRBJ1-2; 10 positions match TRBD1. CDR1 and CDR2 (germline): MNHEY, SVGAGI. V was clipped by 0 bases and J by 7 bases; unmatched bases: 5. CDR3 length: 15 residues.

About this clonotype: The germline gene is not matched at one end of the junction; a read error may be the cause. CDR3 DNA: TGTGCCAGCAGCTACTTTTTGCCCGGGACAGGGCACACAGATACGCAGTATTTT. Protein product: CASSYFLPGTGHTDTQYF. The chain uses TRBV6-2 or TRBV6-3 and TRBJ2-3; TRBD1 matches 9 bases. This CDR3 spans 18 amino acids. The germline gives CDR1 MNHEY, CDR2 SVGEGT.

This clonotype was counted only a few times. The genes are TRBV5-1 and TRBJ2-3, with D tentatively TRBD1 (5 bases). This CDR3 is built from 17 residues. Germline CDR1 reads SGHRS; CDR2 reads YFSETQ. The germline V and J ends were trimmed by 0 bases and 2 bases, with 16 bases remaining between them. The CDR3 DNA reads TGCGCCAGCAGCTTGGCATCCAGGTCCAGGGACACAGATACGCAGTATTTT. As protein: CASSLASRSRDTDTQYF.

The rearrangement uses TRBV5-5 and TRBJ2-1, with D unresolved. Germline CDR1 is SGHKS and CDR2 is YYEKEE (reference sequence). CDR3 length: 12 amino acids. V shed 4 bases and J shed 5 bases, with 7 bases lying between them. The CDR3 sequence is CASSGLNNEQFF. The CDR3 region has the DNA TGTGCCAGCAGCGGCTTGAACAATGAGCAGTTCTTC. Full variable domain (rest looked up from reference TRBV5-5 and TRBJ2-1): DAGVTQSPTHLIKTRGQQVTLRCSPISGHKSVSWYQQVLGQGPQFIFQYYEKEERGRGNFPDRFSARQFPNYSSELNVNALLLGDSALYLCASSGLNNEQFFGPGTRLTVL.

In DNA form, the CDR3 reads TGCGCCAGCAGCCCCGGGGGCAGGCTCAACACCGGGGAGCTGTTTTTT. It specifies CASSPGGRLNTGELFF. The rearrangement joins TRBV4-1 to TRBJ2-2; possibly TRBD1 or TRBD2 for D (6 bases each). From germline, CDR1 is MGHRA and CDR2 YSYEKL. The CDR3 totals 16 residues. V was clipped by 4 bases and J by 2 bases, with 14 bases between them.

For this clonotype: An end of the junction differs from the germline gene, which may be a read error. This chain connects TRBV4-3 to TRBJ1-2; no clear D. Germline V gene data show CDR1 as LGHNA and CDR2 as YSLEER. CDR3 length equals 16 residues. CDR3 bases: TGCGACAGCAGCCAAGATCTAGCAGGAGCTAACTATGGCTACACCTTC. This translates into CDSSQDLAGANYGYTF.

V gene TRBV27 combines with J gene TRBJ2-5; perhaps TRBD1 as D (6 bases). Germline-derived CDR1 and CDR2 are MNHEY and SMNVEV (reference sequence). V lost 3 bases and J 5 bases, leaving 13 bases between the germline ends. The CDR3 is 14 amino acids. The CDR3 DNA reads as TGTGCCAGCAGTTTTGCAGGGGCAGGCGAGACCCAGTACTTC. This translates into CASSFAGAGETQYF.

This clonotype was recorded at least ten times. V is TRBV15 and J is TRBJ1-1; tentative D call: TRBD1 (5 bases). The CDR3 contains 13 residues. V dropped 5 bases and J dropped 11 bases, with 18 bases sitting between them. Looked up from germline, CDR1 is LNHNV and CDR2 is YYDKDF (reference sequence). In nucleotides, the CDR3 is TGTGCCACCAGCTCAGGGCCCCTGTCGGATGCTTTCTTT. Translating gives CATSSGPLSDAFF.

The rearrangement joins TRBV3-1 to TRBJ2-1, with no clear D. The V gene's germline CDR1 is LGHDT and CDR2 YNNKEL (reference sequence). This CDR3 has 11 residues. Trimming took 0 bases from V and 8 from J, leaving 2 bases between them. CDR3 loop: CASSQEDEQFF. Here the CDR3 DNA reads TGTGCCAGCAGCCAAGAGGATGAGCAGTTCTTC.

This clonotype has more than one count but fewer than ten. The chain has TRBV6-1 and TRBJ1-3; maybe TRBD1 (6 bases). CDR1 and CDR2 (germline): MNHNS, SASEGT. The V end was cut by 3 bases, the J end by 7 bases, with 13 bases between. This CDR3 spans 14 amino acids. This CDR3 is CASSEDPGVNTIYF. As DNA, the CDR3 is TGTGCCAGCAGTGAGGATCCAGGGGTCAACACCATATATTTT.

This clonotype has just a few counts. This chain connects TRBV20-1 to TRBJ1-4, with D unresolved. Germline assignment: CDR1 DFQATT and CDR2 SNEGSKA (reference sequence). Trimming left V 1 base short and J 5 bases short, with 14 bases between. The CDR3 is 15 residues long. The CDR3 region is CSARVPQEPNEKLFF. For the CDR3, the DNA is TGCAGTGCTAGAGTTCCGCAGGAACCAAATGAAAAACTGTTTTTT.

This clonotype came up a few times. J is TRBJ2-7 and V is TRBV5-1; D is possibly TRBD1 (6 bases). CDR1 is SGHRS and CDR2 is YFSETQ in the germline V gene. V dropped 5 bases and J dropped 5 bases, with 23 bases sitting between them. The CDR3 length is 16 residues. The CDR3 region is CASRGAGDDRSDEQYF. The DNA for the CDR3 is TGCGCCAGCAGAGGGGCAGGGGACGATCGGTCGGACGAGCAGTACTTC.

The sample holds a few counts of this clonotype. The rearrangement links TRBV5-1 to TRBJ2-6, with a tentative D call TRBD1 (6 bases). Deletions cut 4 bases from V and 1 base from J, with 15 bases between. In germline, CDR1 is SGHRS, CDR2 YFSETQ. The CDR3 spans 17 residues. The CDR3 spells CASSPPVQGSGANVLTF. For the CDR3, the DNA is TGCGCCAGCAGCCCACCGGTACAGGGATCTGGGGCCAACGTCCTGACTTTC.

This clonotype turned up a few times. The rearrangement uses TRBV2 and TRBJ2-5; D tentatively fits TRBD1 or TRBD2 (5 bases each). In germline, CDR1 is SNHLY, CDR2 FYNNEI. With 4 bases removed from V and 6 bases from J, the gap between germline ends came to 9 bases. The CDR3 extends over 12 amino acids. The DNA for the CDR3 is TGTGCCAGCAGTGCCCAGGGACAGACCCAGTACTTC. Translating it yields CASSAQGQTQYF.